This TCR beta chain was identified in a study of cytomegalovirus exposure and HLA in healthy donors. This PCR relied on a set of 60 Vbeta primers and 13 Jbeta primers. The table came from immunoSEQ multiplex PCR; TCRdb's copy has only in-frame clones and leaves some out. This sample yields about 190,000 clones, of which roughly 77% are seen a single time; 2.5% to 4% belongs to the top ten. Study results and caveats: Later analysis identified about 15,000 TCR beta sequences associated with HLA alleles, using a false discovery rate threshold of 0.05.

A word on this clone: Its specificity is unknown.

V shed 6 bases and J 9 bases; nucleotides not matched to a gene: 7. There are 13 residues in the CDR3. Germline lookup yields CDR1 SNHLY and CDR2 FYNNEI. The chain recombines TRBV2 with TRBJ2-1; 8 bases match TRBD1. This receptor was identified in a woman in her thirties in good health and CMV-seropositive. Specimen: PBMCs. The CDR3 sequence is CASRVTGVGEQFF. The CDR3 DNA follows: TGTGCCAGCAGAGTGACAGGGGTCGGTGAGCAGTTCTTC.